Sequencing of this TCR beta chain was carried out in a study of blood T cell repertoires in COVID-19. Generated by immunoSEQ multiplex PCR, the TCRdb table keeps only in-frame clones and is missing some. The table shows 160,000 or so clones, with about 84% occurring only once. The germline V gene has CDR1 SGHDT and CDR2 YYEEEE. Trimming removed 0 bases from V and 1 base from J, with 8 bases in between. The CDR3 runs 15 residues. The rearrangement uses TRBV5-6 and TRBJ1-5; weak D call: TRBD1 (5 bases). This sequence originates from a middle-aged woman with acute COVID-19. Sequencing was done on a sample of PBMCs or T cells enriched from blood (not recorded which). The CDR3 DNA follows: TGTGCCAGCAGCTTGGCAGGGTCGAGCAATCAGCCCCAGCATTTT. Its protein is CASSLAGSSNQPQHF.